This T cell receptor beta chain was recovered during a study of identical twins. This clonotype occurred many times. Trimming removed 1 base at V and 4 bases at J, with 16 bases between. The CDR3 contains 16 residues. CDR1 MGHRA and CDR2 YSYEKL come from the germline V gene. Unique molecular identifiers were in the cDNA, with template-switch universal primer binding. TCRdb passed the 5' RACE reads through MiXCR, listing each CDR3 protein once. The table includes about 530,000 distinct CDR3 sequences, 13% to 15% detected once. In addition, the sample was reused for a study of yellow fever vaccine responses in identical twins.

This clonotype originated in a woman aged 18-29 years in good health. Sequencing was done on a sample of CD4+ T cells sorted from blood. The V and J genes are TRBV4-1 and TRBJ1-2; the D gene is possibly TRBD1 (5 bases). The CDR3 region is CASSQGRGGIGYGYTF. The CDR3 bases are TGCGCCAGCAGCCAAGGTCGCGGGGGGATTGGCTATGGCTACACCTTC.